Listed below are T cell receptor beta chains from one sample, sequenced in a study of T cells in tumors and immune-related adverse events. Using immunoSEQ multiplex PCR, the repertoire was profiled, and TCRdb retains in-frame clones only, with some absent. Of about 22,000 clones detected, under 95% appear once; the ten largest clones hold approximately 1.4%. Sequences were derived from lymph node tissue, sampled from a patient treated with anti-PD-1 therapy. These TCRs come from a female donor with metastatic renal cell carcinoma. CDR3s include the opening cysteine and the closing phenylalanine or tryptophan. Fields, in order: V gene, D gene, clone size, J gene, CDR3 DNA, CDR3 protein. The D gene is left open where the match is weak. Clone size is not always given. Where it is, it says once, few, many or a class for expanded clones.

v_call: TRBV2
d_call: -
clone_size: -
j_call: TRBJ1-3
cdr3_nt: TGTGCCAGCAGGAGGGTTGGAAACACCATATATTTT
cdr3_aa: CASRRVGNTIYF

v_call: TRBV28
d_call: -
clone_size: -
j_call: TRBJ1-2
cdr3_nt: TGTGCCAGCAGGATCAGGTCCACCAGCACCTATGGCTACACCTTC
cdr3_aa: CASRIRSTSTYGYTF

v_call: TRBV10-3
d_call: -
clone_size: -
j_call: TRBJ2-3
cdr3_nt: TGTGCCATCACTTCCGGGACTAGCACAGATACGCAGTATTTT
cdr3_aa: CAITSGTSTDTQYF

v_call: TRBV28
d_call: TRBD1
clone_size: -
j_call: TRBJ2-7
cdr3_nt: TGTGCCAGCAGTCCAGGGGGCTCCCGGGGGGAGCAGTACTTC
cdr3_aa: CASSPGGSRGEQYF

v_call: TRBV6-1
d_call: -
clone_size: -
j_call: TRBJ1-4
cdr3_nt: TGTGCCAGCAGCACACAGGGACCCGTGGTGGAAAAACTGTTTTTT
cdr3_aa: CASSTQGPVVEKLFF

v_call: TRBV30
d_call: TRBD1
clone_size: -
j_call: TRBJ1-2
cdr3_nt: TGTGCCTGGAGTGCGACAGGGGGCAATGGCTACACCTTC
cdr3_aa: CAWSATGGNGYTF

v_call: TRBV11-2
d_call: -
clone_size: few
j_call: TRBJ1-1
cdr3_nt: TGTGCCAGCAGCTTATTTCGGGGGAACACTGAAGCTTTCTTT
cdr3_aa: CASSLFRGNTEAFF

v_call: TRBV29-1
d_call: -
clone_size: -
j_call: TRBJ2-2
cdr3_nt: TGCAGCGTTGAATTGGCAGCGAAGCCCACCGGGGAGCTGTTTTTT
cdr3_aa: CSVELAAKPTGELFF

v_call: TRBV7-2
d_call: -
clone_size: -
j_call: TRBJ2-3
cdr3_nt: TGTGCCAGCAGCTTGGCGGGGCAGGTACTCACAGATACGCAGTATTTT
cdr3_aa: CASSLAGQVLTDTQYF

v_call: TRBV5-8
d_call: TRBD1
clone_size: -
j_call: TRBJ2-7
cdr3_nt: TGTGCCAGCAGCCCGGGCCACGGGACAGGGGCTTCGTACGAGCAGTACTTC
cdr3_aa: CASSPGHGTGASYEQYF

v_call: TRBV6-4
d_call: TRBD1
clone_size: -
j_call: TRBJ1-2
cdr3_nt: TGTGCCAGCAGTGACTCAGGGACAGGGGGCGCCGGTGGCTACACCTTC
cdr3_aa: CASSDSGTGGAGGYTF

v_call: TRBV27
d_call: -
clone_size: -
j_call: TRBJ2-7
cdr3_nt: TGTGCCAGCAGTTTAAGGCATACCTACGAGCAGTACTTC
cdr3_aa: CASSLRHTYEQYF

v_call: TRBV7-7
d_call: -
clone_size: -
j_call: TRBJ2-7
cdr3_nt: TGTGCCAGCAGCTTAGCGCAGGGTCCCACCTACGAGCAGTACTTC
cdr3_aa: CASSLAQGPTYEQYF

v_call: TRBV6-1
d_call: TRBD1
clone_size: -
j_call: TRBJ2-2
cdr3_nt: TGTGCCACCCAAGACAGGGGGCTCTACACCGGGGAGCTGTTTTTT
cdr3_aa: CATQDRGLYTGELFF

v_call: TRBV29-1
d_call: TRBD2
clone_size: -
j_call: TRBJ2-1
cdr3_nt: TGCAGCGTTGAATATAGGGGCGGGAGAAGTGGTGAGCAGTTCTTC
cdr3_aa: CSVEYRGGRSGEQFF

v_call: TRBV19
d_call: -
clone_size: -
j_call: TRBJ2-1
cdr3_nt: TGTGCCAGTAGTATCCGGGCCAATGAGCAGTTCTTC
cdr3_aa: CASSIRANEQFF

v_call: TRBV11-2
d_call: TRBD2
clone_size: -
j_call: TRBJ2-3
cdr3_nt: TGTGCCAGCAGCTCCCGATCCGGACTAGATGGCCCCACAGATACGCAGTATTTT
cdr3_aa: CASSSRSGLDGPTDTQYF

v_call: TRBV4-3
d_call: -
clone_size: -
j_call: TRBJ1-2
cdr3_nt: TGCGCCAGCAGCCAAGATTTTGCGGGGGGCGGAAACTATGGCTACACCTTC
cdr3_aa: CASSQDFAGGGNYGYTF

v_call: TRBV10-1
d_call: -
clone_size: -
j_call: TRBJ1-5
cdr3_nt: TGCGCCAGCAGTGAGTCGGGGGAGATTCAGCCCCAGCATTTT
cdr3_aa: CASSESGEIQPQHF

v_call: TRBV6-1
d_call: -
clone_size: -
j_call: TRBJ1-3
cdr3_nt: TGTGCCAGCAGTGTAGAAAGGCCGAACACCATATATTTT
cdr3_aa: CASSVERPNTIYF

v_call: TRBV19
d_call: -
clone_size: -
j_call: TRBJ1-2
cdr3_nt: TGTGCCAGTAGTAACGTCGGGACTAACTATGGCTACACCTTC
cdr3_aa: CASSNVGTNYGYTF

v_call: TRBV18
d_call: TRBD2
clone_size: -
j_call: TRBJ2-3
cdr3_nt: TGTGCCAGCTCACCAACTAGCGGGGGGAACACAGATACGCAGTATTTT
cdr3_aa: CASSPTSGGNTDTQYF

v_call: TRBV4-3
d_call: TRBD2
clone_size: -
j_call: TRBJ2-4
cdr3_nt: TGCGCCAGCAGCCAAGAGCGGCTCAGTAGCGGGGGGTTCGGTAGAAACATTCAGTACTTC
cdr3_aa: CASSQERLSSGGFGRNIQYF

v_call: TRBV23-1
d_call: -
clone_size: -
j_call: TRBJ2-7
cdr3_nt: TGCGCCAGCAGTCAACGCCCAGGGTCCGAGCAGTACTTC
cdr3_aa: CASSQRPGSEQYF